These T cell receptor beta chains were read from a single sample in a study of beta chain features in type 1 diabetes. This table comes from immunoSEQ multiplex PCR, and its TCRdb copy is limited to in-frame clones, with some not included. The table records over 200,000 clones, roughly a tenth of them present only once. Material: naive CD4+ T cells from blood. Receptor source: a man aged 25 to 40 with type 1 diabetes. Each CDR3 is given with its conserved first and last residue. A D gene is named only where the DNA matches it firmly. Only part of the rows carry a size: once, few, many, or a class if the clone is expanded.

>TRBJ2-7|TRBV5-4|few|.
TGTGCCAGCAGCCCGAGGACATCCTACGAGCAGTACTTC
CASSPRTSYEQYF
>TRBJ2-3|TRBV9|.|TRBD1
TGTGCCAGCAGCGGGACAGGGCGCACAGATACGCAGTATTTT
CASSGTGRTDTQYF
>TRBJ2-7|TRBV5-4|.|.
TGTGCCAGCAGCTTGGGGTTTAAGAGCTCCTACGAGCAGTACTTC
CASSLGFKSSYEQYF
>TRBJ1-1|TRBV28|.|.
TGTGCCAGCGGCGGGGTGTACACTGAAGCTTTCTTT
CASGGVYTEAFF
>TRBJ2-4|TRBV18|.|TRBD1
TGTGCCAGCTCACCACTCTTGACAGGGGACATTCAGTACTTC
CASSPLLTGDIQYF
>TRBJ2-3|TRBV4-2|.|.
TGTGCCAGCAGCCACGCCGACATTCCAGATACGCAGTATTTT
CASSHADIPDTQYF
>TRBJ1-2|TRBV28|.|.
TGTGCCAGCAGAAGACAGGGCTACACCTTC
CASRRQGYTF
>TRBJ2-2|TRBV6-6|few|TRBD1
TGTGCCAGCAGTTACTCGAGGACAGGGGACGGGGAGCTGTTTTTT
CASSYSRTGDGELFF
>TRBJ2-1|TRBV11-2|.|TRBD1
TGTGCCAGCAGCTCGAGAGGGACAGGCACCTACAATGAGCAGTTCTTC
CASSSRGTGTYNEQFF
>TRBJ1-6|TRBV7-9|.|TRBD1
TGTGCCAGCAGCCCGGGACAGGGGATTTCACCCCTCCACTTT
CASSPGQGISPLHF
>TRBJ1-1|TRBV7-8|.|.
TGTGCCAGCAGCCCGCTGAGGGAGGGGAACACTGAAGCTTTCTTT
CASSPLREGNTEAFF
>TRBJ1-5|TRBV7-9|.|TRBD1
TGTGCCAGCAGCTTAGCCTCCTCAGGGGGGAATCAGCCCCAGCATTTT
CASSLASSGGNQPQHF
>TRBJ1-6|TRBV19|.|.
TGTGCCAGTAGTATTGGGGCGGATTCACCCCTCCACTTT
CASSIGADSPLHF
>TRBJ2-7|TRBV5-1|.|TRBD1
TGCGCCAGCAGCGCTGGACAGGGGCGGGGCGAGCAGTACTTC
CASSAGQGRGEQYF
>TRBJ1-1|TRBV28|.|.
TGTGCCAGCAGTTTGCCCTCTCGGGGCACTGAAGCTTTCTTT
CASSLPSRGTEAFF
>TRBJ1-6|TRBV14|.|.
TGTGCCAGCAGTAACAGCTATAATTCACCCCTCCACTTT
CASSNSYNSPLHF
>TRBJ2-3|TRBV2|.|.
TGTGCCAGCAGCGACAATGCGGGTACGCAGTATTTT
CASSDNAGTQYF
>TRBJ2-3|TRBV5-1|.|.
TGCGCCAGCAGCTTACAGGGTCCTAGCACAGATACGCAGTATTTT
CASSLQGPSTDTQYF
>TRBJ2-3|TRBV19|few|.
TGTGCCAGTAGTATATTAGCGGCTAGCACAGATACGCAGTATTTT
CASSILAASTDTQYF
>TRBJ2-1|TRBV5-1|.|TRBD2
TGCGCCAGCAGCTTGGGGCTAGCGGATAGAGACTCCTACAATGAGCAGTTCTTC
CASSLGLADRDSYNEQFF
>TRBJ1-6|TRBV7-2|.|.
TGTGCCAGCAGCTTGTCTACACCCCTCCACTTT
CASSLSTPLHF
>TRBJ2-4|TRBV28|.|.
TGTGCCAGCCGCGCTCCAGCCAAAAACATTCAGTACTTC
CASRAPAKNIQYF
>TRBJ2-5|TRBV4-1|few|.
TGCGCCAGCAGCCAGGTGACGGGTAGGACCCAGTACTTC
CASSQVTGRTQYF
>TRBJ2-1|TRBV30|few|TRBD1
TGTGCCTGGCGGACAGGTCGCTCCGAGTTCTTC
CAWRTGRSEFF
>TRBJ2-1|TRBV18|.|.
TGTGCCAGCTCATCGCGACAGTCTCATAATGAGCAGTTCTTC
CASSSRQSHNEQFF
>TRBJ2-5|TRBV2|.|.
TGTGCCAGCAGTGAGGGTGGCGAGGGCCAGTACTTC
CASSEGGEGQYF
>TRBJ2-2|TRBV2|.|.
TGTGCCAGCACGAGCGGTAACACCGGGGAGCTGTTTTTT
CASTSGNTGELFF
>TRBJ2-3|TRBV6-5|.|.
TGTGCCAGCAGTTTGCAGGGGGGAGGGCAGTATTTT
CASSLQGGGQYF
>TRBJ2-1|TRBV5-1|.|TRBD2
TGCGCCAGCAGCTTAAGGACTAGCGGCAATGAGCAGTTCTTC
CASSLRTSGNEQFF
>TRBJ1-6|TRBV4-3|.|.
TGCGCCAGCAGCCAAGATGGAGGGGCGGGTTCACCCCTCCACTTT
CASSQDGGAGSPLHF
>TRBJ1-1|TRBV13|few|TRBD1
TGTGCCAGCAGCCTCCCAGGGACAGTGAACACTGAAGCTTTCTTT
CASSLPGTVNTEAFF
>TRBJ1-5|TRBV5-1|.|.
TGCGCCAGCAGCTTGGGGACAGTGGGTCAGCCCCAGCATTTT
CASSLGTVGQPQHF
>TRBJ2-7|TRBV5-1|.|TRBD1
TGCGCCAGCAGCGCCGGGACAGGGGACGAGCAGTACTTC
CASSAGTGDEQYF
>TRBJ1-2|TRBV2|few|.
TGTGCCAGCAGTGAATTTCCTTATGGCTACACCTTC
CASSEFPYGYTF
>TRBJ2-7|TRBV28|few|TRBD1
TGTGCCAGCAGTTCTCCCGGGACAGGGACCTACGAGCAGTACTTC
CASSSPGTGTYEQYF
>TRBJ2-1|TRBV6-6|few|.
TGTGCCAGCTCGAGCCACTACAATGAGCAGTTCTTC
CASSSHYNEQFF
>TRBJ1-5|TRBV6-5|once|.
TGTGCCAGCAGCAGGGGAGGGGCCAATCAGCCCCAGCATTTT
CASSRGGANQPQHF
>TRBJ2-5|TRBV9|.|TRBD1
TGTGCCAGCAGCGCCGGACAGGGGAAAGAGACCCAGTACTTC
CASSAGQGKETQYF
>TRBJ2-7|TRBV18|few|.
TGTGCCAGCTCACCGGAGGGCAGGCCCTACGAGCAGTACTTC
CASSPEGRPYEQYF
>TRBJ2-1|TRBV7-9|.|.
TGTGCCAGCAGCTTACTCCCCCTCGACAGTTACAATGAGCAGTTCTTC
CASSLLPLDSYNEQFF
>TRBJ2-3|TRBV5-1|.|TRBD2
TGCGCCAGCAGCTTGGGGGCTAGCGGGCGGTCTAGCACAGATACGCAGTATTTT
CASSLGASGRSSTDTQYF
>TRBJ2-3|TRBV28|.|TRBD2
TGTGCCAGCAGGACCCGGGGAGGGCGAGATACGCAGTATTTT
CASRTRGGRDTQYF
>TRBJ2-1|TRBV4-1|.|TRBD2
TGCGCCAGCAGCCAAGTCTATTTCCAGCGGGGGCCCCACCCCACCCATGAGCAGTTCTTC
CASSQVYFQRGPHPTHEQFF
>TRBJ1-1|TRBV6-5|few|.
TGTGCCAGCAGTTACTCAAACTTGGCTGAAGCTTTCTTT
CASSYSNLAEAFF